These T cell receptor beta chains were read from a single sample in a study of graft-versus-host responses after intestinal transplantation. The data were produced by immunoSEQ multiplex PCR, yet TCRdb's version contains in-frame clones alone and is incomplete. The sample yields around 76,000 clones, approximately 94% seen once. These TCRs' antigens remain unknown. The sample consisted of unstimulated CD8+ T cells sorted from spleen or lymph node cells, taken before intestinal transplant. These receptors all come from a human donor who received an intestinal transplant. CDR3s include the opening cysteine and the closing phenylalanine or tryptophan. A D gene is named only where the DNA matches it firmly. Expanded clones get a size class; other rows say once, few or many, or leave the size out.

clone size,J gene,V gene,D gene,CDR3 protein,CDR3 DNA
once,TRBJ2-2,TRBV4-1,.,CASSQDGQGTGELFF,TGCGCCAGCAGCCAAGATGGGCAGGGCACCGGGGAGCTGTTTTTT
.,TRBJ2-1,TRBV27,.,CASTGGRGYNEQFF,TGTGCCAGCACGGGGGGTAGGGGGTACAATGAGCAGTTCTTC
.,TRBJ2-5,TRBV7-9,.,CASSTGTVLSETQYF,TGTGCCAGCAGCACCGGGACTGTTCTTTCCGAGACCCAGTACTTC
.,TRBJ2-3,TRBV5-1,.,CASSSPRRETSTDTQYF,TGCGCCAGCAGCTCGCCGAGGCGGGAAACGAGCACAGATACGCAGTATTTT
.,TRBJ2-1,TRBV7-9,TRBD2,CASSFGLAGVDEQFF,TGTGCCAGCAGCTTTGGACTAGCGGGAGTAGATGAGCAGTTCTTC
.,TRBJ2-7,TRBV6-5,TRBD1,CASSYSPDRDPHEQYF,TGTGCCAGCAGTTACTCCCCCGACAGGGATCCCCACGAGCAGTACTTC
.,TRBJ2-7,TRBV11-2,.,CASSLAPLNEQYF,TGTGCCAGCAGCTTAGCCCCTCTGAACGAGCAGTACTTC
once,TRBJ2-7,TRBV14,.,CASSQDLTGSYEQYF,TGTGCCAGCAGCCAAGACCTCACAGGTAGCTACGAGCAGTACTTC
.,TRBJ2-1,TRBV6-5,TRBD2,CASSYPGLAGDEQFF,TGTGCCAGCAGTTACCCGGGACTAGCGGGAGATGAGCAGTTCTTC
.,TRBJ1-1,TRBV6-5,TRBD1,CASSLGTVNTEAFF,TGTGCCAGCAGTCTAGGGACAGTGAACACTGAAGCTTTCTTT
.,TRBJ2-7,TRBV7-8,.,CASSLEVNGLLNEQYF,TGTGCCAGCAGCTTAGAGGTTAATGGGCTACTCAACGAGCAGTACTTC
.,TRBJ2-3,TRBV19,TRBD1,CASTLGQATDTQYF,TGTGCCAGTACCTTGGGACAGGCCACAGATACGCAGTATTTT
.,TRBJ2-1,TRBV6-5,.,CASSYGGGVYNEQFF,TGTGCCAGCAGTTACGGGGGAGGAGTATACAATGAGCAGTTCTTC
.,TRBJ1-1,TRBV2,.,CASSEALLAGSTEAFF,TGTGCCAGCAGTGAAGCGCTTCTCGCAGGGTCCACTGAAGCTTTCTTT
.,TRBJ1-1,TRBV5-1,.,CASSSQIGGYGGAEAFF,TGCGCCAGCAGCTCCCAGATTGGGGGCTACGGAGGGGCTGAAGCTTTCTTT
.,TRBJ2-7,TRBV27,.,CASSIGQPAYEQYF,TGTGCCAGCAGCATAGGGCAGCCTGCCTACGAGCAGTACTTC
.,TRBJ2-1,TRBV6-6,.,CASSTAVLDNEQFF,TGTGCCAGCAGTACCGCGGTACTGGACAATGAGCAGTTCTTC
.,TRBJ2-7,TRBV4-1,TRBD1,CASSQDGDRVYEQYF,TGCGCCAGCAGCCAAGATGGTGACAGGGTATACGAGCAGTACTTC
.,TRBJ2-5,TRBV6-6,TRBD2,CASRGLAGVGETQYF,TGTGCCAGCAGGGGACTAGCGGGAGTTGGAGAGACCCAGTACTTC
.,TRBJ2-3,TRBV30,TRBD1,CAGNRGDTDTQYF,TGTGCCGGGAACAGGGGGGATACAGATACGCAGTATTTT
.,TRBJ1-1,TRBV27,.,CASSLWGGPGAEAFF,TGTGCCAGCAGTTTATGGGGGGGCCCCGGGGCTGAAGCTTTCTTT
.,TRBJ2-3,TRBV10-2,TRBD2,CASSEGLGYTDTQYF,TGCGCCAGCAGTGAGGGACTAGGGTACACAGATACGCAGTATTTT
.,TRBJ2-3,TRBV9,TRBD2,CASSASGSTDTQYF,TGTGCCAGCAGCGCTAGCGGTAGCACAGATACGCAGTATTTT
.,TRBJ1-2,TRBV5-1,.,CASSLFSFFGYTF,TGCGCCAGCAGCTTGTTTTCCTTCTTTGGCTACACCTTC
once,TRBJ2-5,TRBV6-5,.,CASSAWTQQETQYF,TGTGCCAGCAGTGCTTGGACACAGCAAGAGACCCAGTACTTC
.,TRBJ2-7,TRBV19,TRBD1,CASSIGSGGPLPYEQYF,TGTGCCAGTAGTATAGGATCAGGGGGCCCTTTGCCCTACGAGCAGTACTTC
.,TRBJ1-3,TRBV28,.,CASSLPSSGNTIYF,TGTGCCAGCAGTCTCCCCAGCTCTGGAAACACCATATATTTT
.,TRBJ2-7,TRBV5-4,.,CASSWSRTYEQYF,TGTGCCAGCAGCTGGAGTCGGACCTACGAGCAGTACTTC
.,TRBJ2-3,TRBV9,TRBD2,CASSDSRGLANTQYF,TGTGCCAGCAGCGACTCCCGGGGACTAGCAAATACGCAGTATTTT
.,TRBJ2-1,TRBV7-9,TRBD2,CASSGLALTSSYNEQFF,TGTGCCAGCAGCGGACTAGCGCTCACTAGCTCCTACAATGAGCAGTTCTTC
.,TRBJ2-7,TRBV2,.,CASSEYNEQYF,TGTGCCAGCAGTGAGTACAACGAGCAGTACTTC
.,TRBJ2-5,TRBV4-1,.,CASSQGIGTQYF,TGCGCCAGCAGCCAAGGGATAGGGACCCAGTACTTC
.,TRBJ2-5,TRBV27,TRBD2,CASSDIAGGRETQYF,TGTGCCAGCAGTGACATAGCGGGAGGAAGAGAGACCCAGTACTTC
once,TRBJ2-1,TRBV11-2,TRBD2,CASSFTSGRDNEQFF,TGTGCCAGCAGCTTCACTAGCGGGAGGGACAATGAGCAGTTCTTC
.,TRBJ1-2,TRBV5-1,TRBD1,CASSFTPGQLPYGYTF,TGCGCCAGCAGCTTCACCCCGGGACAGCTACCCTATGGCTACACCTTC
.,TRBJ2-7,TRBV27,.,CASSLSTGTDSYEQYF,TGTGCCAGCAGTTTATCAACCGGGACGGATTCCTACGAGCAGTACTTC
.,TRBJ2-1,TRBV2,TRBD2,CASSFTSSGRTNEQFF,TGTGCCAGCAGCTTTACGTCTAGCGGCCGCACCAATGAGCAGTTCTTC
once,TRBJ1-2,TRBV6-1,TRBD1,CASNSDRGHGYTF,TGTGCCAGCAATTCGGACAGGGGGCACGGCTACACCTTC